The source of this T cell receptor (beta chain) is a study of blood T cell repertoires in COVID-19. Across the study: Acute and convalescent COVID-19 specimens originated in the United States, Italy and Spain. In each case, the material was cDNA or gDNA derived from T cells, B-cell-depleted T cells, or PBMCs.

In the authors' workflow: Reference gene primer amplification gave nucleated cell count estimates. TCRdb keeps only in-frame clones here, not all; method: immunoSEQ multiplex PCR. V and J calls and clone size are given by that table; D and trimming were obtained from the DNA. Here the sample spans 120,000 to 150,000 clones, about nine tenths being singletons. The CDR3 has 16 residues. Trimming cost V 5 bases and J 8 bases, with 24 bases left between them. Germline CDR1 is SEHNR and CDR2 is FQNEAQ (reference sequence). The sequenced sample consisted of PBMCs or T cells enriched from blood (not recorded which). The clonotype comes from a woman aged 40 to 50 who had been exposed to COVID-19. The J gene is TRBJ1-2, the V gene TRBV7-9; possibly TRBD1 for D (5 bases). The chain's CDR3 is CASSPRLTGGVGGYTF. In DNA form, the CDR3 reads TGTGCCAGCAGCCCTCGTTTAACCGGAGGGGTGGGGGGCTACACCTTC.